There are many counts of the clone carrying this T cell receptor beta chain. This sample is part of a study of early T cells in non-severe SARS-CoV-2 infection. Study background: Sequenced bulk RNA came from whole blood that was unsorted, and chains were unpaired.

TCRdb re-called the 5' RACE reads through MiXCR, storing one row per CDR3 protein. Among 60,000 to 90,000 distinct CDR3 sequences listed, approximately 9.1% were seen once. V lost 2 bases to trimming and J lost 2 bases, with 10 bases between them. The CDR3 loop spans 14 amino acids. CDR1 and CDR2 (germline): LGHDT, YNNKEL (reference sequence). Input material: whole blood. The TCR comes from an adult who was a healthcare worker with PCR-confirmed SARS-CoV-2 infection or an uninfected control (not recorded which). The genes are TRBV3-1 and TRBJ2-7; maybe TRBD1 (6 bases). Written as DNA, the CDR3 is TGTGCCAGCAGCCAACAGGGGACCACCTACGAGCAGTACTTC. It encodes CASSQQGTTYEQYF.